This is a list of T cell receptor beta chains from one sample in a study of blood T cell repertoires in COVID-19. Measured with immunoSEQ multiplex PCR; TCRdb has only the in-frame clones, and not every one. The sample yields some 180,000 clones, approximately 85% seen once. The specimen sequenced was PBMCs or T cells enriched from blood (not recorded which). These TCRs come from a man aged 40-55 years who had recovered from COVID-19. The CDR3 runs from the conserved cysteine through the conserved F or W. D genes are given only for firm matches. For some rows the clone size is stated as once, few or many, or as a class when expanded; others skip it.

V gene	J gene	D gene	clone size	CDR3 DNA	CDR3 protein
TRBV7-9	TRBJ1-4	NA	NA	TGTGCCAGCAGCTTCTACCCGGGAGGTGAAAAACTGTTTTTT	CASSFYPGGEKLFF
TRBV10-3	TRBJ2-7	TRBD2	few	TGTGCCATCAAAGGGACTAGCGGCTTCGACGAGCAGTACTTC	CAIKGTSGFDEQYF
TRBV24-1	TRBJ1-1	NA	NA	TGTGCCACCAGTGATTTTTCGGGTGAAGCTTTCTTT	CATSDFSGEAFF
TRBV19	TRBJ1-1	NA	NA	TGTGCCAGTATGATGGGACACGGTGATGAAGCTTTCTTT	CASMMGHGDEAFF
TRBV3-1/TRBV3-2	TRBJ2-6	TRBD1	NA	TGTGCCAGCAGCCAACATCCGGGACAGAGCTCTGGGGCCAACGTCCTGACTTTC	CASSQHPGQSSGANVLTF
TRBV10-3	TRBJ2-7	NA	once	TGTGCCATCAGTGAGGGAAACAGGGACTACGAGCAGTACTTC	CAISEGNRDYEQYF
TRBV7-9	TRBJ2-7	NA	NA	TGTGCCAGCAGCTTATCAGGGTTATGGCACTTC	CASSLSGLWHF
TRBV9	TRBJ2-2	TRBD2	NA	TGTGCCAGCAGCGTAGAGGAGCGGGGGGGCGTCGGGGAGCTGTTTTTT	CASSVEERGGVGELFF
TRBV5-8	TRBJ2-5	NA	NA	TGTGCCAGCAGCTTGGACTGGGGGCGGGAGACCCAGTACTTC	CASSLDWGRETQYF
TRBV11-2	TRBJ1-4	TRBD1	NA	TGTGCCAGCAGCTATGACAGGGAGAATGAAAAACTGTTTTTT	CASSYDRENEKLFF
TRBV19	TRBJ2-3	TRBD2	NA	TGTGCCAGTAGTATAGATACTCCCCTAGCGGGAACAGATACGCAGTATTTT	CASSIDTPLAGTDTQYF
TRBV11-2	TRBJ2-7	NA	NA	TGTGCCAGCAGCTTAGCCGACAGATCCTACGAGCAGTACTTC	CASSLADRSYEQYF
TRBV18	TRBJ1-1	TRBD1	NA	TGTGCCAGCTCACCGCAGGGGGGGAACACTGAAGCTTTCTTT	CASSPQGGNTEAFF
TRBV7-3	TRBJ2-1	NA	NA	TGTGCCAGCAGCTCCAATGGCGGGGATTACAATGAGCAGTTCTTC	CASSSNGGDYNEQFF
TRBV2	TRBJ1-5	NA	NA	TGTGCCAGCAGGGGGAGGACTAATCAGCCCCAGCATTTT	CASRGRTNQPQHF
TRBV10-3	TRBJ1-4	TRBD1	NA	TGTGCCATCAGTGGGGACAGGGGAAATGAAAAACTGTTTTTT	CAISGDRGNEKLFF
TRBV3-1/TRBV3-2	TRBJ1-3	NA	NA	TGTGCCAGCAGCCCGAGCACTGGAAACACCATATATTTT	CASSPSTGNTIYF
TRBV28	TRBJ1-2	TRBD1	once	TGTGCCAGCAGTTTCGGACAGGGGGACTATGGCTACACCTTC	CASSFGQGDYGYTF
TRBV11-3	TRBJ1-1	NA	NA	TGTGCCAGCAGCTCGCCCCAGGGGAACACTGAAGCTTTCTTT	CASSSPQGNTEAFF
TRBV10-3	TRBJ1-1	NA	NA	TGTGCCATCAGTACAGCAGGGGAAGCTTTCTTT	CAISTAGEAFF
TRBV7-2	TRBJ1-6	NA	NA	TGTGCCAGCAGCTTAACCCCGCGACAGAGCTCCTATAATTCACCCCTCCACTTT	CASSLTPRQSSYNSPLHF
TRBV27	TRBJ1-1	NA	NA	TGTGCCAGCAGTTTCGCGCCGGGAGCTGAAGCTTTCTTT	CASSFAPGAEAFF
TRBV3-1/TRBV3-2	TRBJ2-5	NA	once	TGTGCCAGCAGCCTGAGAGGAGGAGAGACCCAGTACTTC	CASSLRGGETQYF
TRBV5-1	TRBJ1-1	NA	NA	TGCGCCAGCAGCTTGGACAGGGAACCGAACACTGAAGCTTTCTTT	CASSLDREPNTEAFF
TRBV9	TRBJ1-1	NA	NA	TGTGCCAGCAGCGTAGAGCCCCGGAGCTCGAACACTGAAGCTTTCTTT	CASSVEPRSSNTEAFF
TRBV6-5	TRBJ2-7	NA	NA	TGTGCCAGCCGTAGGTGGCAGGAAGGGGTCGAGCAGTACTTC	CASRRWQEGVEQYF
TRBV4-1	TRBJ2-1	NA	NA	TGCGCCAGCAGCCAAAGTCCGGCTAGCTCCTACAATGAGCAGTTCTTC	CASSQSPASSYNEQFF
TRBV6-5	TRBJ1-1	NA	NA	TGTGCCAGCAGTTACGTCGGACAGCGGAACACTGAAGCTTTCTTT	CASSYVGQRNTEAFF
TRBV7-3	TRBJ2-2	TRBD2	NA	TGTGCCAGCAGCCCCCTGGCGGGAGGGGGCACCGGGGAGCTGTTTTTT	CASSPLAGGGTGELFF
TRBV5-1	TRBJ2-1	TRBD1	NA	TGCGCCAGCAGCTCGACAGGGGGCACCTCCTACAATGAGCAGTTCTTC	CASSSTGGTSYNEQFF
TRBV10-1	TRBJ1-5	NA	NA	TGCGCCAGCAGTGAGGGCAGTTATCAGCCCCAGCATTTT	CASSEGSYQPQHF
TRBV6-5	TRBJ2-4	TRBD1	NA	TGTGCCAGCAGTTACCCGGACAGGGCCAAAAACATTCAGTACTTC	CASSYPDRAKNIQYF
TRBV5-4	TRBJ1-4	TRBD1	NA	TGTGCCAGCAGCTCGACAGGGACGAATGAAAAACTGTTTTTT	CASSSTGTNEKLFF
TRBV28	TRBJ2-2	TRBD1	few	TGTGCCAGCAGGACAACAGGGGGCCGCGGGGAGCTGTTTTTT	CASRTTGGRGELFF
TRBV18	TRBJ2-2	NA	NA	TGTGCCAGCTCAAACAGAGACACCGGGGAGCTGTTTTTT	CASSNRDTGELFF
TRBV27	TRBJ2-7	NA	NA	TGTGCCAGCAGTCCGTACTATTCCTACGAGCAGTACTTC	CASSPYYSYEQYF
TRBV15	TRBJ2-6	NA	many	TGTGCCACCAGCAGAGACAACTCTGGGGCCAACGTCCTGACTTTC	CATSRDNSGANVLTF
TRBV2	TRBJ2-1	TRBD2	NA	TGTGCCAGCACCCTAGACTCCGGGACTAGTGGCAATGAGCAGTTCTTC	CASTLDSGTSGNEQFF
TRBV6-5	TRBJ1-1	NA	NA	TGTGCCAGCAGTACCGATGGGGGGAGGATCACTGAAGCTTTCTTT	CASSTDGGRITEAFF
TRBV2	TRBJ1-1	NA	NA	TGTGCCAGCAGTGAGTTATCAGGGAGGGTTGCTGAAGCTTTCTTT	CASSELSGRVAEAFF
TRBV2	TRBJ1-2	NA	NA	TGTGCCAGCAGTGAACTGAGGGGGGGATCCTATGGCTACACCTTC	CASSELRGGSYGYTF
TRBV27	TRBJ1-5	NA	NA	TGTGCCAGCAGTTTAACCGGGAATCAGCCCCAGCATTTT	CASSLTGNQPQHF
TRBV27	TRBJ2-7	NA	NA	TGTGCCAGCAGTTTATACGGCGGGGACTACGAGCAGTACTTC	CASSLYGGDYEQYF
TRBV19	TRBJ1-2	NA	NA	TGTGCCAGTAGTTCCCCAGGGCTTAACTATGGCTACACCTTC	CASSSPGLNYGYTF
TRBV11-2	TRBJ2-3	NA	NA	TGTGCCAGCAGCTCCAATCTCAGGTCAGATACGCAGTATTTT	CASSSNLRSDTQYF
TRBV10-3	TRBJ1-5	TRBD1	NA	TGTGCCATCAGTCGGGACAGGGGAGCACAGCCCCAGCATTTT	CAISRDRGAQPQHF
TRBV5-1	TRBJ2-1	TRBD1	NA	TGCGCCAGCAGCCCCTCCGGGACAGGTATTTACAATGAGCAGTTCTTC	CASSPSGTGIYNEQFF
TRBV6-5	TRBJ1-5	NA	NA	TGTGCCAGCAGCGAGGGGGGGGGTCAGCCCCAGCATTTT	CASSEGGGQPQHF
TRBV4-2	TRBJ1-2	TRBD1	NA	TGTGCCAGCAGCCTGGGACAGCTCCATGGCTACACCTTC	CASSLGQLHGYTF
TRBV9	TRBJ1-2	NA	NA	TGTGCCAGCAGCGTAAGCGACGGCTATGGCTACACCTTC	CASSVSDGYGYTF
TRBV7-2	TRBJ2-5	NA	NA	TGTGCCAGCAGCTTAACCGGGACCCAGTACTTC	CASSLTGTQYF
TRBV11-3	TRBJ1-1	TRBD1	once	TGTGCCAGCAGCTTACAGGGGGGAATGAACACTGAAGCTTTCTTT	CASSLQGGMNTEAFF
TRBV6-2/TRBV6-3	TRBJ2-3	TRBD2	NA	TGTGCCAGCAGTTACCTTACGACGCTAGCGGGGCCACACACAGATACGCAGTATTTT	CASSYLTTLAGPHTDTQYF